Below, 28 T cell receptor beta chains from the same sample are listed, as sequenced in a study of cytomegalovirus exposure and HLA in healthy donors (dated by TCRdb to about 2017). The library relied on the immunoSEQ multiplex PCR assay. A mixture of 60 forward primers for TCR Vbeta segments and 13 reverse primers for TCR Jbeta segments was used in the multiplex PCR. TCRdb holds this immuneACCESS table with in-frame rearrangements only. Some clones are missing; in checked studies, unresolved V genes explain under half, and the rest has no known cause. Recorded for this sample are 90,000 to 150,000 clones; approximately 76% of them occurred a single time. In total, the top ten clones hold 15% to 20% of the sample. The specimen sequenced was PBMCs. The source of these receptors is a man between 45 and 60 years old in good health and CMV-seropositive.

This chain joins TRBV19 and TRBJ2-7; 14 bases match TRBD2. The junction had 4 bases not matched to a gene; V was cut back by 3 bases and J by 6 bases. The germline CDR1 and CDR2 sequences are LNHDA and SQIVND (reference sequence). The CDR3 consists of 15 residues. DNA of the CDR3: TGTGCCAGTAGTATTGGGACTAGCGGGAGCAGCGAGCAGTACTTC. Translated: CASSIGTSGSSEQYF.

This chain uses TRBV5-1 with TRBJ2-1; 10 bases map to TRBD2. This CDR3 spans 16 amino acids. Germline trimming cut 3 bases from V and 6 bases from J; bases unmatched to any gene: 9. Germline assignment: CDR1 SGHRS and CDR2 YFSETQ. The CDR3 sequence: CASSYSLAGETNEQFF. CDR3 nucleotide sequence: TGCGCCAGCAGCTACTCGCTAGCGGGGGAAACCAATGAGCAGTTCTTC.

This chain joins TRBV15 and TRBJ2-5; D remains unclear. V was pared by 4 bases and J by 4 bases, with 13 bases between. The germline gives CDR1 LNHNV, CDR2 YYDKDF (reference sequence). This CDR3 has 14 amino acids. The CDR3 spells CATSTRHTIETQYF. CDR3 in DNA: TGTGCCACCAGCACAAGACATACGATAGAGACCCAGTACTTC.

V is TRBV25-1 and J is TRBJ1-5, with D maybe TRBD1 (5 bases). Germline CDR1 MGHDK, CDR2 SYGVNS. Trimming removed 6 bases from V and 2 bases from J, with 11 bases in between. The CDR3 extends over 14 amino acids. The CDR3 reads CASRGGRGNQPQHF. Here the CDR3 DNA reads TGTGCCAGCAGGGGGGGTCGGGGCAATCAGCCCCAGCATTTT.

In this sample, this clone turned up once. This chain connects TRBV2 to TRBJ1-1; 7 bases align to TRBD1. The CDR3 sequence is 15 residues long. CDR1 is SNHLY, CDR2 FYNNEI, per germline. The V segment lost 1 base and the J segment 1 base; nucleotides outside the gene matches: 3. The CDR3: CASSEDGTANTEAFF. CDR3 bases: TGTGCCAGCAGTGAAGATGGGACAGCGAACACTGAAGCTTTCTTT.

This chain joins TRBV15 and TRBJ2-1; 11 nucleotides agree with TRBD2. This CDR3 is 16 amino acids long. The germline V gene has CDR1 LNHNV and CDR2 YYDKDF (reference sequence). Trimming removed 0 bases from V and 7 bases from J; junction bases left unmatched: 5. The CDR3 loop is CATSRELAGGGNEQFF. CDR3 DNA: TGTGCCACCAGCAGAGAGCTAGCGGGGGGTGGGAATGAGCAGTTCTTC.

This chain uses TRBV6-4 with TRBJ2-2, with D maybe TRBD1 (7 bases). The CDR3 is 15 amino acids. In germline, CDR1 is MRHNA, CDR2 SNTAGT. The V and J ends lost 6 bases and 2 bases respectively, with 13 bases between them. The CDR3 sequence: CASSIQGGNTGELFF. CDR3 in DNA: TGTGCCAGCAGCATCCAGGGGGGAAACACCGGGGAGCTGTTTTTT.

The rearrangement links TRBV19 to TRBJ1-3; unclear D gene. V lost 8 bases, J lost 4 bases, and 9 bases lay in between. Looked up from germline, CDR1 is LNHDA and CDR2 is SQIVND (reference sequence). There are 12 residues in the CDR3. CDR3 DNA: TGTGCCAGTCGCGGGGTCGGAAACACCATATATTTT. Translation gives CASRGVGNTIYF.

The chain couples TRBV9 to TRBJ2-1; D perhaps matches TRBD2 (6 bases). The germline V and J ends were trimmed by 7 bases and 6 bases, with 17 bases remaining between them. This CDR3 is 14 amino acids long. CDR1 is SGDLS and CDR2 is YYNGEE in the germline V gene. The CDR3 coding sequence is TGTGCCAGCTCCCCCCGGGAGCCCCGCAATGAGCAGTTCTTC. Its protein product is CASSPREPRNEQFF.

The chain is built from TRBV27 and TRBJ2-7; the match to TRBD2 covers 7 bases. The germline V gene has CDR1 MNHEY and CDR2 SMNVEV (reference sequence). This CDR3 region has 13 residues. V lost 4 bases to trimming and J lost 6 bases; unmatched junction nucleotides: 6. CDR3: CASSSAGDTEQYF. CDR3 in DNA: TGTGCCAGCAGTTCGGCGGGAGATACCGAGCAGTACTTC.

V is TRBV6-5 and J is TRBJ2-7; 8 positions agree with TRBD1. Germline CDR1 reads MNHEY; CDR2 reads SVGAGI. Germline trimming cut 5 bases from V and 0 bases from J; bases unmatched to any gene: 6. The CDR3 loop spans 15 amino acids. This chain's CDR3 is CASSPTGESSYEQYF. In DNA form, the CDR3 reads TGTGCCAGCAGTCCGACAGGGGAAAGCTCCTACGAGCAGTACTTC.

The V call is TRBV27, the J call TRBJ2-7; TRBD2 is a possible D gene (7 bases). The CDR3 extends over 15 amino acids. V lost 3 bases and J lost 2, with 14 bases in between. CDR1 and CDR2 from the germline V gene are MNHEY and SMNVEV (reference sequence). The CDR3 DNA sequence: TGTGCCAGCAGTTTCCGATGGGGGGGGCCCTACGAGCAGTACTTC. It codes for CASSFRWGGPYEQYF.

V and J are TRBV15 and TRBJ2-1; 9 nucleotides line up with TRBD2. The CDR3 is 17 amino acids. Germline CDR1 reads LNHNV; CDR2 reads YYDKDF (reference sequence). The ends lost 5 bases at V and 5 bases at J; junction bases unmatched: 13. CDR3 protein: CATSPRGELAGNNEQFF. CDR3 nucleotides: TGTGCCACCAGCCCCCGCGGGGAGCTAGCGGGAAACAATGAGCAGTTCTTC. The whole variable domain, remainder taken from reference TRBV15 and TRBJ2-1, is DAMVIQNPRYQVTQFGKPVTLSCSQTLNHNVMYWYQQKSSQAPKLLFHYYDKDFNNEADTPDNFQSRRPNTSFCFLDIRSPGLGDTAMYLCATSPRGELAGNNEQFFGPGTRLTVL.

The rearrangement links TRBV2 to TRBJ1-5, with 11 bases matching TRBD1. There are 16 residues in the CDR3. The V gene's germline CDR1 is SNHLY and CDR2 FYNNEI. With 7 bases clipped from V and 1 base from J, the junction kept 6 bases outside the gene matches. The CDR3 loop is CASTGQGALSNQPQHF. The CDR3 bases are TGTGCCAGCACCGGACAGGGGGCATTGAGCAATCAGCCCCAGCATTTT.

This clone was seen a handful of times. The chain recombines TRBV5-4 with TRBJ2-7; possibly TRBD2 for D (5 bases). The CDR3 extends over 14 amino acids. Germline CDR1 reads SGHNT; CDR2 reads YYREEE (reference sequence). V lost 5 bases and J lost 3, with 15 bases in between. CDR3 nucleotide sequence: TGTGCCAGCAGTTCTGACGGACTTGGCTACGAGCAGTACTTC. Translating gives CASSSDGLGYEQYF.

This clone occurred once. J is TRBJ2-1 and V is TRBV29-1; a possible D gene is TRBD1 (5 bases). The V gene's germline CDR1 is SQVTM and CDR2 ANQGSEA. The CDR3 is made up of 16 amino acids. Trimming removed 3 bases from V and 7 bases from J, with 22 bases in between. The chain's CDR3 is CSVDGGWKGHRNEQFF. CDR3 nucleotide sequence: TGCAGCGTTGATGGTGGGTGGAAGGGGCATCGAAATGAGCAGTTCTTC.

The CDR3 DNA sequence: TGTGCCAGTAGTATTCGGGGGGGCAGGACTAACTATGGCTACACCTTC. It translates to CASSIRGGRTNYGYTF. This sequence joins TRBV19 and TRBJ1-2; a possible D gene is TRBD1 (6 bases). Germline-derived CDR1 and CDR2 are LNHDA and SQIVND (reference sequence). The length of the CDR3 is 16 residues. V was cut by 3 bases and J by 0 bases, with 14 bases left in between.

The rearrangement links TRBV5-1 to TRBJ2-1; 8 bases fit TRBD2. The V segment lost 6 bases and the J segment 5 bases; nucleotides outside the gene matches: 7. This CDR3 has 14 residues. Germline V gene lookup returns CDR1 SGHRS and CDR2 YFSETQ. CDR3 nucleotide sequence: TGCGCCAGCACGACGGGAGGGCCGGACAATGAGCAGTTCTTC. It is translated as CASTTGGPDNEQFF.

The chain carries TRBV5-5 and TRBJ1-3, with D maybe TRBD1 (5 bases). The V end lost 0 bases, the J end lost 4 bases, and 11 bases lay between the germline ends. Germline-derived CDR1 and CDR2 are SGHKS and YYEKEE (reference sequence). The length of the CDR3 is 15 residues. CDR3 sequence reads: CASSLESGSGNTIYF. In nucleotides, the CDR3 is TGTGCCAGCAGCTTGGAATCAGGGTCGGGAAACACCATATATTTT.

Here the CDR3 reads CASSLTSGTPYEQYF. The CDR3 DNA sequence: TGTGCCAGCAGTTTGACTAGCGGGACTCCCTACGAGCAGTACTTC. V gene TRBV27 combines with J gene TRBJ2-7; 11 positions match TRBD2. CDR1 MNHEY and CDR2 SMNVEV come from the germline V gene (reference sequence). J lost 2 bases, V lost 3 bases, and 3 bases had no gene match. The length of the CDR3 is 15 residues.

The chain joins TRBV6-5 to TRBJ1-2; D is possibly TRBD1 (6 bases). V was trimmed by 0 bases and J by 8 bases, leaving 16 bases between them. The CDR3 covers 15 residues. CDR1 and CDR2 from the germline V gene are MNHEY and SVGAGI. CDR3 in DNA: TGTGCCAGCAGTTACTCGCAGGGGACCCAAGGGGGCTACACCTTC. Its protein product is CASSYSQGTQGGYTF.

The CDR3 nucleotides are TGTGCCAGCAGGCAGAAATTGACAGGGGGCAATCAGCCCCAGCATTTT. It translates to CASRQKLTGGNQPQHF. This chain joins TRBV6-6 and TRBJ1-5; 8 bases match TRBD1. V gave up 6 bases and J gave up 2 bases; unmatched junction bases: 9. The CDR3 has 16 residues. Germline assignment: CDR1 MNHNY and CDR2 SVGAGI (reference sequence).

This rearrangement joins TRBV19 to TRBJ2-3, with no clear D. CDR3 length: 16 residues. V was shortened by 2 bases and J by 2 bases, with 14 bases between the two germline ends. The germline V gene has CDR1 LNHDA and CDR2 SQIVND (reference sequence). Written as DNA, the CDR3 is TGTGCCAGTAGTATACACCTCGAGGCCCTCACAGATACGCAGTATTTT. Protein: CASSIHLEALTDTQYF.

This chain links TRBV9 with TRBJ2-1, with 11 bases matching TRBD2. CDR1 is SGDLS, CDR2 YYNGEE, per germline. This CDR3 is built from 16 residues. V was pared by 0 bases and J by 6 bases, with 5 bases of the junction left unmatched. CDR3 sequence: CASSVEGLADRNEQFF. The CDR3, as DNA: TGTGCCAGCAGCGTAGAGGGACTAGCGGACCGCAATGAGCAGTTCTTC.

The chain combines TRBV28 with TRBJ2-3, with D possibly TRBD2 on 6 matching bases. Trimming left V 5 bases short and J 8 bases short, with 20 bases between. Germline V gene sequence: CDR1 MDHEN, CDR2 SYDVKM. This CDR3 contains 15 residues. The CDR3, as DNA: TGTGCCAGCAGTCTCGAACGGTGGGAGGAGGGTACGCAGTATTTT. This encodes CASSLERWEEGTQYF. Combining the CDR3 with reference TRBV28 and TRBJ2-3 gives the whole variable domain DVKVTQSSRYLVKRTGEKVFLECVQDMDHENMFWYRQDPGLGLRLIYFSYDVKMKEKGDIPEGYSVSREKKERFSLILESASTNQTSMYLCASSLERWEEGTQYFGPGTRLTVL.

In DNA form, the CDR3 reads TGTGCCAGCGGGACTTCCGTCTATGGCTACACCTTC. It specifies CASGTSVYGYTF. The chain employs TRBV2 and TRBJ1-2; maybe TRBD1 (5 bases). This CDR3 region has 12 residues. With 8 bases removed from V and 4 bases from J, the gap between germline ends came to 11 bases. CDR1 and CDR2 (germline): SNHLY, FYNNEI.

The chain uses TRBV9 and TRBJ2-5; 9 nucleotides align to TRBD2. The CDR3 spans 15 residues. Trimming at V came to 4 bases and at J to 3 bases, leaving 7 bases not matched to a gene. Germline-derived CDR1 and CDR2 are SGDLS and YYNGEE. CDR3 in amino acids: CASSISGGSEETQYF. DNA of the CDR3: TGTGCCAGCAGCATCAGCGGGGGGTCAGAAGAGACCCAGTACTTC.

The chain joins TRBV6-1 to TRBJ1-1, with D possibly TRBD1 on 6 matching bases. CDR1 is MNHNS, CDR2 SASEGT, per germline. The CDR3 contains 13 residues. The ends were cut back, 8 bases at V and 10 bases at J, with 20 bases in the middle. The CDR3 protein is CASFPGARGGAFF. CDR3 bases: TGTGCCAGCTTCCCAGGGGCCCGAGGTGGAGCTTTCTTT.